One sample yielded the 6 T cell receptor beta chains listed below, sequenced in a study of T-cell reconstitution after alpha-beta-depleted transplantation in children. The authors prepared the TCRbeta library with unique molecular identifiers. From the PCR reads, TCRdb called clonotypes with MiXCR, one entry per CDR3 protein. The repertoire holds roughly 120,000 distinct CDR3 sequences, with 23% as singletons. Sequenced here: PBMCs, mostly from graft donor cells, sampled 180 days after TCRalphabeta/CD19-depleted stem cell transplant. The receptors were gathered from a male patient between 2 and 10 years old who had a stem cell transplant for chronic granulomatous disease, so the T cells may come from the graft donor.

The V gene is TRBV5-4, the J gene TRBJ2-5, with unresolved D. The CDR3 is 14 residues long. The V end was cut by 0 bases, the J end by 2 bases, with 8 bases between. Per germline, CDR1 SGHNT and CDR2 YYREEE (reference sequence). The CDR3 DNA is TGTGCCAGCAGCTTGGCGGCTAGGCAAGAGACCCAGTACTTC. Translated: CASSLAARQETQYF. Full variable domain (remainder filled in from reference TRBV5-4 and TRBJ2-5): ETGVTQSPTHLIKTRGQQVTLRCSSQSGHNTVSWYQQALGQGPQFIFQYYREEENGRGNFPPRFSGLQFPNYSSELNVNALELDDSALYLCASSLAARQETQYFGPGTRLLVL.

This clonotype has a count of ten or more. The gene calls are TRBV5-6 and TRBJ2-1, with D perhaps matching TRBD1 (6 bases). Germline CDR1 SGHDT, CDR2 YYEEEE. The CDR3 sequence is 13 residues long. V lost 5 bases, J lost 3 bases, and 9 bases lay in between. CDR3 sequence (DNA): TGTGCCAGCAGAAAGACAGGCTACAATGAGCAGTTCTTC. It encodes CASRKTGYNEQFF.

V usage is TRBV12-3 or TRBV12-4 and J usage is TRBJ2-5; possible D gene TRBD1, 5 bases. The CDR3 covers 13 residues. Between the trimmed V and J ends, which lost 2 bases and 10 bases, there was a span of 14 bases. CDR3 in amino acids: CASSLTTEGRQYF. The CDR3 DNA follows: TGTGCCAGCAGTTTAACGACAGAAGGGCGCCAGTACTTC.

This clonotype was counted ten times or more. This chain joins TRBV12-3 or TRBV12-4 and TRBJ2-5; 9 bases are a match to TRBD1. This CDR3 is 15 amino acids long. V shed 3 bases, J shed 6 bases, and the junction held 8 bases outside the gene matches. The CDR3 DNA reads as TGTGCCAGCAGTTTGGGACAGGGCGTGACTAAGACCCAGTACTTC. Translated: CASSLGQGVTKTQYF.

The J gene is TRBJ2-1, the V gene TRBV11-2; D ambiguous. Germline V gives CDR1 SGHAT, CDR2 FQNNGV. V was cut by 4 bases and J by 9 bases, with 7 bases left in between. This CDR3 comprises 11 residues. In nucleotides, the CDR3 is TGTGCCAGCAGCTCCTACTCTGAGCAGTTCTTC. This gives the protein CASSSYSEQFF.

Written as DNA, the CDR3 is TGTGCCAGCAGCACAACTAGCGGGGGGAAAGAGACCCAGTACTTC. Amino acids: CASSTTSGGKETQYF. J is TRBJ2-5 and V is TRBV12-3 or TRBV12-4; 12 bases match TRBD2. The V gene end was trimmed by 6 bases and the J gene end by 3 bases; junction bases not matched to a gene: 5. The CDR3 sequence is 15 residues long.